This T cell receptor (beta chain) appears in the sequencing data of a study of blood T cell repertoires in COVID-19. On the study more broadly: Italy, Spain and the United States were the sources of the convalescent and acute COVID-19 samples.

After removal of 5 bases from V and 7 bases from J, the junction contained 5 bases not matched to a gene. This CDR3 is 14 amino acids long. Germline-derived CDR1 and CDR2 are MNHEY and SMNVEV (reference sequence). In the source study's methods: For nucleated cells, counts were estimated from reference gene primer amplification. Clones were read by immunoSEQ multiplex PCR, and TCRdb kept only the in-frame ones, dropping some. The V and J calls and the clone size are those of that table, but D and trimming were determined from the DNA. The sample shows more than 200,000 clones, 80% to 90% of them seen only once.

The J gene is TRBJ1-4, the V gene TRBV27; 9 positions match TRBD1. Sequenced sample: PBMCs or T cells enriched from blood (not recorded which). The source of this sequence is a man aged 25-40 years in a cohort exposed to, infected with or recovered from COVID-19 (not recorded which). The CDR3 nucleotides read TGTGCCAGCAGTCCACAGGGGGCGACTGAAAAACTGTTTTTT. It codes for CASSPQGATEKLFF. Full variable domain (missing parts from reference TRBV27 and TRBJ1-4): EAQVTQNPRYLITVTGKKLTVTCSQNMNHEYMSWYRQDPGLGLRQIYYSMNVEVTDKGDVPEGYKVSRKEKRNFPLILESPSPNQTSLYFCASSPQGATEKLFFGSGTQLSVL.